This T cell receptor delta chain was captured in a study of fetal and pediatric gammadelta thymocytes (dated by TCRdb to between 2021 and 2024). Notes on the research overall: The bulk gammadelta thymocyte repertoires, which combined previously published data with newly generated, unpublished data, were used to reinforce a single-cell study of gammadelta thymocyte development. To increase subject numbers and strengthen the CDR3 publicity analysis, bulk TCR repertoire data were added. The bulk gammadelta thymocyte repertoires combined unpublished data with previously published data (refs 27,28). The set of bulk gammadelta thymocyte repertoires included about ten subjects in total: 3 fetal thymus donors and 7 pediatric thymus donors.

Reading the germline V gene gives CDR1 GEAIGNYY and CDR2 EKD. Spanning cysteine to phenylalanine, the CDR3 consists of 15 amino acids. Here the CDR3 DNA is all that survives: 45 bases in frame from base 1. Clipping removes 3 bases from V and 8 bases from J, with 12 as the unmatched junction base count. Points the paper makes about the study in general: Compared with post-natal repertoires, fetal gammadelta thymocyte repertoires were previously reported to be enriched for TRDV2, TRGV8 and TRGV9 usage, low N additions and public CDR3s.

This clone is categorized as medium-sized (0.01 to 0.1%). Which antigen it targets is not known. Base qualities are not provided; no much larger clone lies one nucleotide away. Thymocytes were stained with Zombie NIR viability dye and antibodies against CD3 (UCHT1), TCRgammadelta (11F2), TCRVgamma9 (IMMU360) and TCRVdelta2 (IMMU389). Bulk TRD and TRG CDR3 repertoires were produced separately from sorted Vgamma9Vdelta2 and nonVgamma9Vdelta2 gammadelta thymocytes taken from human fetal and pediatric thymuses. Children undergoing cardiac surgery in Belgium were the source of the pediatric thymus tissue. Pediatric thymus donors in the study were aged between roughly 1 and 12 years. Thymic cell suspensions were made from fetal and post-natal thymuses as previously described. NonVgamma9Vdelta2 thymocytes were sorted as CD3+ gammadeltaTCR+ cells lacking the Vgamma9+Vdelta2+ phenotype. A FACS Aria III cell sorter (BD Biosciences) was used to carry out the cell sorting.

Sequencer: Illumina MiSeq. The paper's processing steps were these. For publicity analysis, the Vgamma9Vdelta2 and nonVgamma9Vdelta2 bulk CDR3 files were merged for each subject into one combined repertoire per subject. CDR3 publicity was scored from 0 to 19 by checking each amino acid sequence across 9 single-cell datasets and 9 to 11 bulk repertoires, using base R and dplyr. After TCRdb called clones again from the public reads with CATT, rows with identical DNA were merged. It is TCRdb's table, rather than the study itself, that gives the V and J calls and clone size. The sample has 2,000 or so delta-chain clones on record, about 23% of them singletons. Clones ranked in the top ten supply roughly 4.3% of the sample.

The chain is assembled from TRDV2 and TRDJ1; TRDD3 aligns with 9 central bases. The receptor was isolated from a child who underwent cardiac surgery and was recorded as healthy. Sequenced material: non-Vgamma9Vdelta2 gamma-delta T cells from the thymus. Taken with the paper, the label for cell subset or site translates to: CD3+gammadeltaTCR+ thymocytes not co-expressing Vgamma9 and Vdelta2. The DNA reads TGTGCCTGTGACTCCTTTGGGGGGGATACCTTAAAACTCATCTTT. Its protein reads: CACDSFGGDTLKLIF.